These 15 T cell receptor beta chains were sequenced from one sample in a study of blood T cell repertoires in COVID-19. Generated by immunoSEQ multiplex PCR, the TCRdb table keeps only in-frame clones and is missing some. The data show approximately 96,000 clones, 90% to 95% seen once. Sequenced material: peripheral blood. Receptors originate from a human donor with active COVID-19. The donor label of this sample is uncertain.

The V and J genes are TRBV5-1 and TRBJ1-1, with 7 bases fitting TRBD1. Per the germline V gene, CDR1 is SGHRS and CDR2 is YFSETQ. This CDR3 contains 14 residues. The ends lost 3 bases at V and 5 bases at J; junction bases unmatched: 7. The DNA of the CDR3 is TGCGCCAGCAGCTCGACAGGGCAGGGTACTGAAGCTTTCTTT. Its translation is CASSSTGQGTEAFF.

In its sample, this clone was seen once. Written as DNA, the CDR3 is TGTGCCAGCAGCTTGGTCGACGAGCAGTACTTC. It is translated as CASSLVDEQYF. This chain connects TRBV5-6 to TRBJ2-7; no firm D call. Deletions cut 0 bases from V and 5 bases from J, with 3 bases between. The germline CDR1 and CDR2 sequences are SGHDT and YYEEEE. The CDR3 contains 11 residues.

V gene TRBV24-1 combines with J gene TRBJ1-2; D is ambiguous. V dropped 2 bases and J dropped 5 bases, with 14 bases sitting between them. The CDR3 sequence is 15 residues long. Germline V CDR1 and CDR2: KGHDR, SFDVKD. The CDR3 coding sequence is TGTGCCACCAGTGATTCTCCAGTGGGAGCTTATGGCTACACCTTC. Residues: CATSDSPVGAYGYTF.

The chain uses TRBV2 and TRBJ2-3; 8 nucleotides match TRBD2. The CDR3 runs to 14 residues. V lost 10 bases, J lost 0 bases, and 6 bases stayed unmatched. Looked up from germline, CDR1 is SNHLY and CDR2 is FYNNEI. The CDR3 coding sequence is TGTGCCAAGCAGCGGGGGTCTAGCACAGATACGCAGTATTTT. Residues: CAKQRGSSTDTQYF. Supplemented by reference TRBV2 and TRBJ2-3, the full variable domain reads EPEVTQTPSHQVTQMGQEVILRCVPISNHLYFYWYRQILGQKVEFLVSFYNNEISEKSEIFDDQFSVERPDGSNFTLKIRSTKLEDSAMYFCAKQRGSSTDTQYFGPGTRLTVL.

V is TRBV12-5 and J is TRBJ2-7, with TRBD1 as a possible D gene (5 bases). CDR1 is LGHNT, CDR2 FRNRAP, per germline. Between the trimmed V and J ends, which lost 1 base and 2 bases, there was a span of 6 bases. CDR3 length: 13 amino acids. CDR3 protein: CASGLAGPYEQYF. CDR3 sequence (DNA): TGTGCTAGTGGTTTGGCAGGGCCCTACGAGCAGTACTTC.

This chain joins TRBV28 and TRBJ1-5; perhaps TRBD1 as D (6 bases). The CDR3 covers 14 residues. Deletions cut 6 bases from V and 3 bases from J, with 12 bases between. From germline, CDR1 is MDHEN and CDR2 SYDVKM. CDR3 bases: TGTGCCAGCAGGACACAGGGTCCCAATCAGCCCCAGCATTTT. It encodes CASRTQGPNQPQHF.

The chain links TRBV24-1 to TRBJ2-7; tentative D call: TRBD2 (6 bases). Germline CDR1 and CDR2: KGHDR and SFDVKD. Between the trimmed V and J ends, which lost 12 bases and 4 bases, there was a span of 15 bases. CDR3 length: 12 amino acids. CDR3 sequence reads: CAPCLAGYEQYF. In DNA, the CDR3 is TGTGCCCCCTGCCTCGCGGGGTACGAGCAGTACTTC.

This chain joins TRBV19 and TRBJ2-1, with D tentatively TRBD2 (5 bases). Germline loops: CDR1 LNHDA, CDR2 SQIVND (reference sequence). Trimming removed 0 bases at V and 7 bases at J, with 10 bases between. The CDR3 covers 14 residues. Here the CDR3 DNA reads TGTGCCAGTAGTATAGAAGCGGTTCATAATGAGCAGTTCTTC. This gives the protein CASSIEAVHNEQFF.

The V and J genes are TRBV5-4 and TRBJ2-5; 10 bases fit TRBD2. The CDR3 has 14 amino acids. The trim removed 5 bases at V and 5 bases at J, leaving 6 bases unmatched. Germline assignment: CDR1 SGHNT and CDR2 YYREEE (reference sequence). CDR3 bases: TGTGCCAGCAGTCAAACTAGCGGGGTCGAGACCCAGTACTTC. Amino acid sequence: CASSQTSGVETQYF.

J is TRBJ2-3 and V is TRBV28; D perhaps matches TRBD2 (5 bases). The ends were cut back, 5 bases at V and 5 bases at J, with 20 bases in the middle. Germline CDR1 is MDHEN and CDR2 is SYDVKM. This CDR3 contains 16 residues. CDR3 coding DNA: TGTGCCAGCAGTCGCGCCCGAGCCGGGGTGGGAGATACGCAGTATTTT. It yields the protein CASSRARAGVGDTQYF. The full variable domain, with the rest looked up from reference TRBV28 and TRBJ2-3, is DVKVTQSSRYLVKRTGEKVFLECVQDMDHENMFWYRQDPGLGLRLIYFSYDVKMKEKGDIPEGYSVSREKKERFSLILESASTNQTSMYLCASSRARAGVGDTQYFGPGTRLTVL.

This chain connects TRBV4-3 to TRBJ2-2, with D possibly matching TRBD1 (5 bases). CDR1 is LGHNA, CDR2 YSLEER, per germline. The CDR3 runs to 15 residues. The germline V and J ends were trimmed by 1 base and 5 bases, with 11 bases remaining between them. The CDR3 here is CASSQVYQGTGELFF. CDR3 bases: TGCGCCAGCAGCCAAGTTTATCAGGGAACCGGGGAGCTGTTTTTT.

The chain has TRBV7-2 and TRBJ2-2; 7 positions match TRBD2. This CDR3 is 13 amino acids long. Trimming removed 5 bases from V and 7 bases from J; junction bases left unmatched: 4. CDR1 and CDR2 (germline): SGHTA, FQGNSA. The CDR3 sequence is CASSPGRGGELFF. CDR3 coding DNA: TGTGCCAGCAGCCCGGGGAGGGGCGGGGAGCTGTTTTTT.

V usage is TRBV9 and J usage is TRBJ1-2; 8 bases line up with TRBD1. CDR3 length: 15 amino acids. Germline V gene lookup returns CDR1 SGDLS and CDR2 YYNGEE. Unmatched junction bases numbered 7, after V lost 0 bases and J lost 6 bases. The CDR3 here is CASSVATGGSNGYTF. CDR3 DNA sequence: TGTGCCAGCAGCGTAGCTACAGGGGGGTCGAATGGCTACACCTTC.

J is TRBJ1-2 and V is TRBV5-1; a weak D match, TRBD1 (6 bases). This CDR3 spans 16 amino acids. Germline CDR1 SGHRS, CDR2 YFSETQ. Trimming cost V 0 bases and J 1 base, with 13 bases left between them. CDR3: CASSLGGTQNNYGYTF. CDR3 bases: TGCGCCAGCAGCTTGGGGGGGACACAAAATAACTATGGCTACACCTTC.

The chain uses TRBV5-4 and TRBJ2-2, with D possibly matching TRBD2 (6 bases). The CDR3 loop spans 18 amino acids. Looked up from germline, CDR1 is SGHNT and CDR2 is YYREEE (reference sequence). Trimming took off 0 bases at V and 4 bases at J, with 19 bases between the two ends. The CDR3 is CASSLDLGTAGGTGELFF. CDR3 DNA sequence: TGTGCCAGCAGCTTGGATCTCGGGACGGCCGGGGGCACCGGGGAGCTGTTTTTT.